The entry below gives a single T cell receptor beta chain sequence along with its context. Its matching antigen is unknown. The data were taken from a study of regulatory T cells in long-lasting Graves disease. Study-level results: Exclusively peripheral blood, rather than thyroid tissue, was studied. Relative to new patients (under 1,000), persistent patients exhibited greater sharing of public clonotypes (around 2,500).

Sequencing libraries for TCR beta were prepared with iRepertoire HTBI primers and Arm-PCR of CDR3 regions. TCRdb passed the multiplex PCR reads through MiXCR, listing each CDR3 protein once. The table shows some 370,000 distinct CDR3 sequences, with under 25% occurring only once. The time point was: persistent/refractory GD, antithyroid drugs over 5 years with positive TRAb. There was RNA extracted from PBMCs, and the TCR library was made from it. The source of this sequence is a female donor with Graves disease. The material was peripheral blood mononuclear cells (PBMCs), obtained when the disease was refractory, from a patient treated with antithyroid drugs.

CDR3 in amino acids: CASSWAGFTDTQYF. As DNA, the CDR3 is TGTGCCAGCAGTTGGGCAGGATTCACAGATACGCAGTATTTT. This rearrangement joins TRBV11-2 to TRBJ2-3; D gene unclear. Germline CDR1 is SGHAT and CDR2 is FQNNGV. The V gene lost 6 bases and the J gene lost 2 bases, with 12 bases spanning the gap. CDR3 length: 14 amino acids.